The text below deals with one TCR beta chain. This CDR3 is 13 amino acids long. V shed 5 bases and J 6 bases; nucleotides not matched to a gene: 5. Per germline, CDR1 MNHEY and CDR2 SVGAGI. This specimen belongs to a study of blood T cell repertoires in COVID-19. Study overall: Spain, Italy and the United States supplied samples that represented acute and convalescent COVID-19. T cells, B-cell-depleted T cells, or PBMCs supplied cDNA or gDNA.

Per the original data handling: Nucleated cell number was recorded as an estimate derived from reference gene primer amplification. Using immunoSEQ multiplex PCR, the repertoire was profiled, and TCRdb retains in-frame clones only, with some absent. Clonal size and the V and J genes are those of that table, whereas D and trimming came from the DNA. The repertoire includes more than 80,000 clones, 60% to 80% of them detected once, and around 0.92% sits in the top ten. This sequence was found in a human donor with acute or convalescent COVID-19. The donor label of this sample is uncertain. V usage is TRBV6-5 and J usage is TRBJ2-3, with TRBD1 matching 7 bases. The sequenced material came from peripheral blood. The CDR3 DNA is TGTGCCAGCAGTCAGACAGGGACGGATACGCAGTATTTT. Translated: CASSQTGTDTQYF.